Following are 32 T cell receptor beta chains from one sample sequenced in a study of metastatic and nonmetastatic thyroid tumors. Each patient went into thyroid surgery without having received any treatment. Via MiXCR, TCRdb re-called the PCR reads. The data hold approximately 79,000 clones, with roughly 8.6% observed a single time. The sample taken for sequencing was blood. These receptor sequences come from a female donor with papillary thyroid cancer or a benign thyroid nodule (not recorded which). Some clones in this sample may be carry-over from other donors' samples.

This clone was seen ten or more times. This sequence joins TRBV20-1 and TRBJ2-5, with TRBD1 matching 7 bases. Germline CDR1 DFQATT, CDR2 SNEGSKA (reference sequence). V lost 5 bases and J lost 2; bases outside the gene matches: 8. This CDR3 is built from 14 residues. Here the CDR3 DNA reads TGCAGTGCTGGTCTGGGACAGACACAAGAGACCCAGTACTTC. It specifies CSAGLGQTQETQYF.

This clone was found a few times. This chain uses TRBV5-1 with TRBJ1-6; D ambiguous. The CDR3 extends over 15 amino acids. Trimming took 4 bases from V and 9 from J, leaving 17 bases between them. Germline assignment: CDR1 SGHRS and CDR2 YFSETQ. CDR3 residues: CASSQEQGGISPLHF. In DNA, the CDR3 is TGCGCCAGCAGCCAAGAACAAGGAGGGATTTCACCCCTCCACTTT.

Ten or more counts support this clone. The chain combines TRBV5-1 with TRBJ2-1; 11 nucleotides agree with TRBD2. Germline-derived CDR1 and CDR2 are SGHRS and YFSETQ. There are 15 residues in the CDR3. The V and J ends lost 0 bases and 7 bases, in that order; junction bases with no gene match: 3. The CDR3 DNA reads TGCGCCAGCAGCTTGGGGCTAGCGGGGGGTAATGAGCAGTTCTTC. Encoded protein: CASSLGLAGGNEQFF.

This clone was recorded many times. V and J are TRBV12-3 or TRBV12-4 and TRBJ1-4; the match to TRBD1 covers 7 bases. The CDR3 contains 16 residues. The ends lost 3 bases at V and 6 bases at J; junction bases unmatched: 10. This CDR3 reads CASSFGDKRGHEKLFF. Written as DNA, the CDR3 is TGTGCCAGCAGTTTCGGGGACAAAAGGGGGCATGAAAAACTGTTTTTT.

This clone was counted many times. V and J are TRBV6-1 and TRBJ1-1, with TRBD1 matching 7 bases. Germline V gene lookup returns CDR1 MNHNS and CDR2 SASEGT. The CDR3 covers 15 residues. V lost 1 base to trimming and J lost 0 bases; unmatched junction nucleotides: 2. As DNA, the CDR3 is TGTGCCAGCAGTGAAGAGGACAGGATGAACACTGAAGCTTTCTTT. Translation gives CASSEEDRMNTEAFF.

This clone was found many times. This chain links TRBV10-3 with TRBJ1-2; 7 bases are a match to TRBD1. The V gene's germline CDR1 is ENHRY and CDR2 SYGVKD. Trimming took 5 bases from V and 7 from J; bases not matched to a gene: 7. The CDR3 has 13 amino acids. The DNA for the CDR3 is TGTGCCATCAGTTCCGGGACAGAAACTGGCTACACCTTC. Its protein is CAISSGTETGYTF.

In its sample, this clone was seen many times. This chain connects TRBV7-2 to TRBJ1-1, with TRBD1 matching 12 bases. Germline CDR1 and CDR2: SGHTA and FQGNSA. V was pared by 8 bases and J by 6 bases, with 7 bases of the junction left unmatched. CDR3 length: 14 residues. CDR3 region: CASRTGTGGAEAFF. The CDR3 DNA follows: TGTGCCAGCCGAACCGGGACAGGGGGCGCTGAAGCTTTCTTT.

This clone was observed at least ten times. The J gene is TRBJ1-5, the V gene TRBV27; no clear D. The CDR3 totals 13 residues. CDR1 and CDR2 from the germline V gene are MNHEY and SMNVEV (reference sequence). Trimming removed 2 bases at V and 4 bases at J, with 6 bases between. For the CDR3, the DNA is TGTGCCAGCAGTTTAACAGTTAATCAGCCCCAGCATTTT. It translates to CASSLTVNQPQHF.

This clone showed up many times. V is TRBV10-1 and J is TRBJ1-5; D remains ambiguous. There are 14 residues in the CDR3. The V end lost 2 bases, the J end lost 1 base, and 6 bases lay between the germline ends. Germline V CDR1 and CDR2: WNHNN, SYGVQD (reference sequence). This chain's CDR3 is CASSEMRSNQPQHF. For the CDR3, the DNA is TGCGCCAGCAGTGAGATGAGGAGCAATCAGCCCCAGCATTTT.

The chain has TRBV10-3 and TRBJ2-1; the D is unclear. Per germline, CDR1 ENHRY and CDR2 SYGVKD. V dropped 7 bases and J dropped 7 bases, with 17 bases sitting between them. The CDR3 spans 14 residues. The CDR3 sequence: CAITQDQNLNEQFF. CDR3 in DNA: TGTGCCATCACTCAAGACCAAAATCTGAATGAGCAGTTCTTC.

This clone was counted at least ten times. The chain links TRBV7-9 to TRBJ2-3; D remains unclear. The V gene's germline CDR1 is SEHNR and CDR2 FQNEAQ (reference sequence). V lost 0 bases and J 8 bases, leaving 6 bases between the germline ends. CDR3 length: 12 residues. The CDR3 spells CASSLADVTQYF. In nucleotides, the CDR3 is TGTGCCAGCAGCTTAGCTGATGTTACGCAGTATTTT.

This clone was seen repeatedly, ten times or more. The V gene is TRBV19, the J gene TRBJ1-1, with TRBD1 matching over 7 bases. Germline trimming cut 3 bases from V and 3 bases from J; bases unmatched to any gene: 4. The CDR3 totals 14 residues. Germline V gene data show CDR1 as LNHDA and CDR2 as SQIVND (reference sequence). Here the CDR3 DNA reads TGTGCCAGTAGTATTACAGGGGTTGACACTGAAGCTTTCTTT. This gives the protein CASSITGVDTEAFF.

This clone was found many times. The V gene is TRBV2, the J gene TRBJ2-5; 11 bases align to TRBD1. After removal of 7 bases from V and 5 bases from J, the junction contained 9 bases not matched to a gene. The CDR3 runs to 15 residues. The germline gives CDR1 SNHLY, CDR2 FYNNEI. The CDR3 coding sequence is TGTGCCAGCACCCCCCGGACAGGGGGCAAGGAGACCCAGTACTTC. Translating it yields CASTPRTGGKETQYF.

This clone was detected many times. This rearrangement joins TRBV11-2 to TRBJ2-5; D unclear. Trimming removed 5 bases from V and 3 bases from J, with 10 bases in between. The CDR3 extends over 13 amino acids. The germline gives CDR1 SGHAT, CDR2 FQNNGV. This chain's CDR3 is CASSAGPKETQYF. Written as DNA, the CDR3 is TGTGCCAGCAGCGCCGGGCCAAAAGAGACCCAGTACTTC.

This clone was recorded many times. This rearrangement joins TRBV20-1 to TRBJ1-5; a possible D gene is TRBD1 (6 bases). Germline loops: CDR1 DFQATT, CDR2 SNEGSKA (reference sequence). The CDR3 is made up of 13 amino acids. V was trimmed by 6 bases and J by 1 base, leaving 10 bases between them. The CDR3 region is CSAFQGSNQPQHF. Written as DNA, the CDR3 is TGCAGTGCCTTTCAGGGGAGCAATCAGCCCCAGCATTTT.

This chain joins TRBV28 and TRBJ1-5, with a tentative D call TRBD1 (6 bases). This CDR3 comprises 15 residues. Germline V gene lookup returns CDR1 MDHEN and CDR2 SYDVKM. The ends were cut back, 6 bases at V and 2 bases at J, with 14 bases in the middle. The CDR3 reads CASSLSGGRNQPQHF. The CDR3 DNA reads TGTGCCAGCAGCCTTAGTGGGGGGCGCAATCAGCCCCAGCATTTT.

This chain joins TRBV20-1 and TRBJ2-1; the match to TRBD2 covers 8 bases. Per the germline V gene, CDR1 is DFQATT and CDR2 is SNEGSKA (reference sequence). The CDR3 is 16 residues long. The V segment lost 1 base and the J segment 7 bases; nucleotides outside the gene matches: 12. The CDR3 loop reads CSARGGRVAGRNEQFF. As DNA, the CDR3 is TGCAGTGCTAGAGGGGGTAGAGTAGCGGGGAGAAATGAGCAGTTCTTC.

This clone was picked up a small number of times. The chain is built from TRBV6-1 and TRBJ1-2; D gene unclear. This CDR3 is built from 14 residues. Germline V gives CDR1 MNHNS, CDR2 SASEGT. The V and J ends lost 7 bases and 4 bases respectively, with 16 bases between them. CDR3 bases: TGTGCCAGCACGGGAAGCGCCGTTTCCTATGGCTACACCTTC. Amino acids: CASTGSAVSYGYTF.

This clone has at least ten counts. This same CDR3 is encoded by further DNA sequences in the sample. The V gene is TRBV6-1, the J gene TRBJ2-1; 10 bases fit TRBD1. Trimming cost V 6 bases and J 6 bases; bases outside gene matches: 8. CDR1 is MNHNS and CDR2 is SASEGT in the germline V gene. The CDR3 spans 15 residues. CDR3 sequence (DNA): TGTGCCAGCAGCCCCGGGACAGGGGAAGGCAATGAGCAGTTCTTC. Protein: CASSPGTGEGNEQFF.

This clone was counted many times. The chain is built from TRBV9 and TRBJ2-1, with 10 bases aligning to TRBD2. The CDR3 loop spans 15 amino acids. V dropped 3 bases and J dropped 6; count of bases not matched to a gene: 6. Germline V gives CDR1 SGDLS, CDR2 YYNGEE. The chain's CDR3 is CASSAAGGPGNEQFF. CDR3 sequence (DNA): TGTGCCAGCAGCGCAGCGGGGGGGCCGGGCAATGAGCAGTTCTTC.

This clone came up many times. The chain links TRBV7-2 to TRBJ1-1, with a weak D call TRBD1 (5 bases). The CDR3 contains 14 residues. V gave up 6 bases and J gave up 0 bases, with 11 bases separating them. The germline V gene has CDR1 SGHTA and CDR2 FQGNSA. The CDR3 nucleotides are TGTGCCAGCAGTATCGACAGCCTGAACACTGAAGCTTTCTTT. Translating gives CASSIDSLNTEAFF.

In its sample, this clone was seen many times. The rearrangement joins TRBV20-1 to TRBJ2-7, with unresolved D. The germline gives CDR1 DFQATT, CDR2 SNEGSKA (reference sequence). Between the trimmed V and J ends, which lost 1 base and 5 bases, there was a span of 15 bases. The CDR3 has 14 amino acids. The CDR3 is CSARVVPQQDEQYF. DNA for the CDR3: TGCAGTGCTAGAGTTGTCCCACAGCAGGACGAGCAGTACTTC.

This sequence joins TRBV28 and TRBJ1-5; the D is unclear. The CDR3 totals 15 residues. Germline V CDR1 and CDR2: MDHEN, SYDVKM. Trimming cost V 6 bases and J 2 bases, with 14 bases left between them. The CDR3 loop is CASSLDNGGNQPQHF. CDR3 nucleotide sequence: TGTGCCAGCAGCCTCGATAATGGGGGCAATCAGCCCCAGCATTTT.

There are a few counts of this clone. J is TRBJ2-5 and V is TRBV4-1; 11 bases are a match to TRBD2. The CDR3 consists of 18 residues. Germline-derived CDR1 and CDR2 are MGHRA and YSYEKL. The J segment lost 2 bases and the V segment lost 0 bases, leaving 8 bases of the junction unmatched. The CDR3 DNA follows: TGCGCCAGCAGCCAAGATTTGGGGCTAGCGGGGGGACAAGAGACCCAGTACTTC. Its protein is CASSQDLGLAGGQETQYF.

The chain has TRBV6-9 and TRBJ2-7; D remains ambiguous. The V end lost 4 bases, the J end lost 6 bases, and 10 bases lay between the germline ends. Germline V gives CDR1 MNHGY, CDR2 SVAAGI. This CDR3 has 12 residues. The CDR3 here is CASSSYSLEQYF. In DNA form, the CDR3 reads TGTGCCAGCAGTTCTTACAGCCTCGAGCAGTACTTC.

This clone was observed at least ten times. This rearrangement joins TRBV11-2 to TRBJ2-2; no clear D. The CDR3 extends over 14 amino acids. Trimming removed 5 bases from V and 6 bases from J, with 13 bases in between. Looked up from germline, CDR1 is SGHAT and CDR2 is FQNNGV. The CDR3 nucleotides read TGTGCCAGCAGCCCCCGGAGAACGGCCGGGGAGCTGTTTTTT. This codes for CASSPRRTAGELFF.

This clone was observed at least ten times. V gene TRBV11-2 combines with J gene TRBJ2-3; 11 bases line up with TRBD2. The CDR3 sequence is 18 residues long. V dropped 4 bases and J dropped 6; count of bases not matched to a gene: 15. Germline V lookup: CDR1 SGHAT, CDR2 FQNNGV. The CDR3 DNA reads TGTGCCAGCAGCTCCTTGTGGATAGCGGGGGGGCGCGGGGATACGCAGTATTTT. Amino acid sequence: CASSSLWIAGGRGDTQYF.

This clone came up many times. Other DNA sequences in the sample encode the same CDR3. The V call is TRBV19, the J call TRBJ1-5; 8 bases agree with TRBD1. The trim removed 4 bases at V and 0 bases at J, leaving 2 bases unmatched. There are 15 residues in the CDR3. Germline CDR1 reads LNHDA; CDR2 reads SQIVND (reference sequence). The CDR3 region is CASSRTGTSNQPQHF. In DNA form, the CDR3 reads TGTGCCAGTAGTAGGACAGGGACTAGCAATCAGCCCCAGCATTTT.

The sample holds many counts of this clone. The rearrangement joins TRBV19 to TRBJ1-2, with TRBD1 matching over 7 bases. The junction had 8 bases not matched to a gene; V was cut back by 5 bases and J by 5 bases. Looked up from germline, CDR1 is LNHDA and CDR2 is SQIVND (reference sequence). CDR3 length: 14 residues. The CDR3 sequence: CASSPTRDSYGYTF. In DNA, the CDR3 is TGTGCCAGTAGTCCCACCCGGGACAGTTATGGCTACACCTTC.

This clone was counted ten times or more. The chain is built from TRBV2 and TRBJ2-3, with 7 bases matching TRBD1. This CDR3 spans 15 amino acids. Germline loops: CDR1 SNHLY, CDR2 FYNNEI. The junction had 10 bases not matched to a gene; V was cut back by 1 base and J by 9 bases. In nucleotides, the CDR3 is TGTGCCAGCAGTGAAGGGGACAGCGTGACGGAAACGCAGTATTTT. It encodes CASSEGDSVTETQYF.

This chain joins TRBV18 and TRBJ2-2; the match to TRBD1 covers 7 bases. The junction had 4 bases not matched to a gene; V was cut back by 1 base and J by 5 bases. Germline CDR1 reads KGHSH; CDR2 reads LQKENI. This CDR3 comprises 15 residues. DNA of the CDR3: TGTGCCAGCTCACCACAGGGGGCCGGGACCGGGGAGCTGTTTTTT. Translation gives CASSPQGAGTGELFF.

This clone was recorded many times. CDR3 amino acids: CASRSGGGTGELFF. The CDR3 DNA reads as TGCGCCAGCAGGAGCGGGGGGGGTACCGGGGAGCTGTTTTTT. The chain uses TRBV10-2 and TRBJ2-2; 10 bases line up with TRBD2. Germline V gene data show CDR1 as WSHSY and CDR2 as SAAADI. V dropped 6 bases and J dropped 5; count of bases not matched to a gene: 3. CDR3 length: 14 amino acids.